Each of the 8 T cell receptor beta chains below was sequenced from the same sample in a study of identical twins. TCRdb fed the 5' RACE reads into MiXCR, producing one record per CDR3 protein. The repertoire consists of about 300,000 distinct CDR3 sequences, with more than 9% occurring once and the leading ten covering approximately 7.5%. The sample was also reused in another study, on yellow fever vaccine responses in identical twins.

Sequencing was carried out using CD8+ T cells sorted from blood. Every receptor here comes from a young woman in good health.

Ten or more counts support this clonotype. CDR3 DNA: TGTGCCAGCAGCCCCTCAGCCTTCCCTGGGCAGCCCCAGCATTTT. It translates to CASSPSAFPGQPQHF. The chain links TRBV5-5 to TRBJ1-5, with no clear D. The CDR3 extends over 15 amino acids. V dropped 4 bases and J dropped 7 bases, with 18 bases sitting between them. Germline CDR1 SGHKS, CDR2 YYEKEE (reference sequence).

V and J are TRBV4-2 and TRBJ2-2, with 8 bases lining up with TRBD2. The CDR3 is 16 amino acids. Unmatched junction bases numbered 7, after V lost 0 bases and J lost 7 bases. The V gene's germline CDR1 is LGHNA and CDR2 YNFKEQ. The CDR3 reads CASSQEWTSFDGELFF. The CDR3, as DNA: TGTGCCAGCAGCCAAGAGTGGACTAGCTTCGACGGGGAGCTGTTTTTT.

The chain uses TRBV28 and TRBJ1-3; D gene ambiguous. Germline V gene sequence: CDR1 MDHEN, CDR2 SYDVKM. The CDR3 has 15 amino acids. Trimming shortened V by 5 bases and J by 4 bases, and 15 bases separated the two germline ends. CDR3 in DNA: TGTGCCAGCAGTCCGGGCCCAGCAAGCGGAAACACCATATATTTT. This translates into CASSPGPASGNTIYF.

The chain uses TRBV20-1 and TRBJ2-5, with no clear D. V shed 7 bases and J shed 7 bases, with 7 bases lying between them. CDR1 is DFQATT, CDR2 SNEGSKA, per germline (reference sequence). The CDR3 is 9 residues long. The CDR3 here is CSVGGTQYF. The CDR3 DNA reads TGCAGTGTTGGTGGGACCCAGTACTTC.

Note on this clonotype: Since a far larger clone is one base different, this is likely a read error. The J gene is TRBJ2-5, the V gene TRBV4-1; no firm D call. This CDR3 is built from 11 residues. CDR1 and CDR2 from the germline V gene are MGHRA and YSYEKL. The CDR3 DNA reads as TGCGCCGGCAGCCAGCAAGAGACCCAGTACTTC. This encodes CAGSQQETQYF.

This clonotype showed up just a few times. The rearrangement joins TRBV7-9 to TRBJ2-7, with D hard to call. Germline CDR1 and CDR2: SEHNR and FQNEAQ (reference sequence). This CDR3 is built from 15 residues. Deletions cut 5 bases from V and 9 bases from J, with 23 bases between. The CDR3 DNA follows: TGTGCCAGCAGCCCGAAAGGCTTAACAGTGCACGGGCAGTACTTC. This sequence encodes CASSPKGLTVHGQYF.

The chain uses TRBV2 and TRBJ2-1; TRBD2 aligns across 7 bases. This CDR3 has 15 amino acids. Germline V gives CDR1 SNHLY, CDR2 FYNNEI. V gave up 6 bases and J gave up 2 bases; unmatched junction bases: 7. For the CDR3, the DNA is TGTGCCAGCAGAGGCTCCGGGACTACCTACAATGAGCAGTTCTTC. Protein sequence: CASRGSGTTYNEQFF.

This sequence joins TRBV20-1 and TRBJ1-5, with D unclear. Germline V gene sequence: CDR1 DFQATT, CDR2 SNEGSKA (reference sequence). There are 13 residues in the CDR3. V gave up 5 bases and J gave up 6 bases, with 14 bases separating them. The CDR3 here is CSARNLESQPQHF. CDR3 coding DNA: TGCAGTGCTCGGAATCTCGAAAGTCAGCCCCAGCATTTT.